These 20 T cell receptor beta chains share one sample of origin, sequenced in a study of T cell responses to AZD1222 COVID-19 vaccine. Assay used: immunoSEQ multiplex PCR; TCRdb lists only in-frame clones, some missing. The data hold roughly 80,000 clones, with just over 90% observed a single time. Specimen: peripheral blood, collected on day 0 of AZD1222 vaccination. These TCRs come from an adult in good health.

J is TRBJ2-7 and V is TRBV27; D gene unclear. Germline V CDR1 and CDR2: MNHEY, SMNVEV (reference sequence). The CDR3 runs 15 residues. With 4 bases removed from V and 0 bases from J, the gap between germline ends came to 13 bases. The CDR3 reads CASSSTHFSSYEQYF. In DNA, the CDR3 is TGTGCCAGCAGTTCCACGCACTTTAGCTCCTACGAGCAGTACTTC.

The rearrangement uses TRBV19 and TRBJ1-3, with D hard to call. Looked up from germline, CDR1 is LNHDA and CDR2 is SQIVND (reference sequence). There are 13 residues in the CDR3. The ends were cut back, 2 bases at V and 8 bases at J, with 10 bases in the middle. CDR3 residues: CASSISVPDTIYF. CDR3 coding DNA: TGTGCCAGTAGTATAAGCGTTCCGGACACCATATATTTT.

Of note for this clone: One end of the junction fails to match germline, which may point to a read error. The V and J genes are TRBV29-1 and TRBJ2-3; 8 bases align to TRBD2. CDR1 SQVTM and CDR2 ANQGSEA come from the germline V gene. This CDR3 contains 14 residues. Here the CDR3 DNA reads TGCAGCGTGGTACTAGCGGAGTCCACAAATACGCAGTATTTT. This sequence encodes CSVVLAESTNTQYF.

The chain recombines TRBV19 with TRBJ2-3, with D unclear. Germline CDR1 LNHDA, CDR2 SQIVND (reference sequence). The CDR3 covers 16 residues. Trimming shortened V by 7 bases and J by 0 bases, and 17 bases separated the two germline ends. Here the CDR3 DNA reads TGTGCCAGTACCGAAAGACTCAACCCTAGCACAGATACGCAGTATTTT. It yields the protein CASTERLNPSTDTQYF.

Note on this clone: At one end, the junction sequence differs from germline, possibly due to a read error. The chain uses TRBV28 and TRBJ2-7, with 7 bases that match TRBD1. This CDR3 has 12 amino acids. CDR1 is MDHEN and CDR2 is SYDVKM in the germline V gene. CDR3 in DNA: TGTGCCAGCAGTTTAGGGGCGACAGGGTGGAACTTC. Translated: CASSLGATGWNF.

The V call is TRBV5-4, the J call TRBJ2-2, with TRBD1 matching 7 bases. Trimming took 4 bases from V and 6 from J; bases not matched to a gene: 3. Per the germline V gene, CDR1 is SGHNT and CDR2 is YYREEE (reference sequence). The CDR3 extends over 13 amino acids. CDR3 in amino acids: CASSPTGAGELFF. In DNA, the CDR3 is TGTGCCAGCAGCCCTACAGGGGCCGGGGAGCTGTTTTTT.

The V and J genes are TRBV10-3 and TRBJ2-3; D ambiguous. Germline CDR1 reads ENHRY; CDR2 reads SYGVKD. This CDR3 is built from 13 residues. Trimming took off 6 bases at V and 0 bases at J, with 7 bases between the two ends. The CDR3 bases are TGTGCCATCAGCGGAAGTAGCACAGATACGCAGTATTTT. This translates into CAISGSSTDTQYF.

The chain uses TRBV6-2 or TRBV6-3 and TRBJ2-7; 8 bases agree with TRBD1. The CDR3 extends over 16 amino acids. The germline CDR1 and CDR2 sequences are MNHEY and SVGEGT. Trimming at V came to 6 bases and at J to 4 bases, leaving 14 bases not matched to a gene. This chain's CDR3 is CASSRATGTGVYEQYF. The CDR3 DNA reads TGTGCCAGCAGCCGCGCGACCGGGACAGGCGTATACGAGCAGTACTTC.

This clone has only one observation. The genes are TRBV15 and TRBJ1-3; D might be TRBD1 (5 bases). There are 15 residues in the CDR3. The germline V and J ends were trimmed by 1 base and 3 bases, with 10 bases remaining between them. Germline CDR1 and CDR2: LNHNV and YYDKDF (reference sequence). The CDR3 DNA sequence: TGTGCCACCAGCAGAGGCCAGGGTAATGGAAACACCATATATTTT. It codes for CATSRGQGNGNTIYF.

The chain recombines TRBV15 with TRBJ1-2; D is undetermined. CDR1 and CDR2 (germline): LNHNV, YYDKDF (reference sequence). The CDR3 sequence is 14 residues long. V dropped 0 bases and J dropped 3 bases, with 8 bases sitting between them. In DNA, the CDR3 is TGTGCCACCAGCAGAGATTTGGGTGACTATGGCTACACCTTC. Translating it yields CATSRDLGDYGYTF. Using reference TRBV15 and TRBJ1-2 for the parts outside the CDR3, the full variable domain is DAMVIQNPRYQVTQFGKPVTLSCSQTLNHNVMYWYQQKSSQAPKLLFHYYDKDFNNEADTPDNFQSRRPNTSFCFLDIRSPGLGDTAMYLCATSRDLGDYGYTFGSGTRLTVV.

This sequence joins TRBV7-3 and TRBJ2-1; 11 nucleotides align to TRBD1. The germline gives CDR1 SGHTA, CDR2 FQGTGA. Losses at the gene ends were 8 bases for V and 8 bases for J; bases not matched to a gene: 14. CDR3 length: 16 residues. CDR3 amino acids: CASFPHVGTGGYEQFF. CDR3 in DNA: TGTGCCAGCTTCCCTCATGTGGGGACAGGGGGATATGAGCAGTTCTTC.

The V gene is TRBV18, the J gene TRBJ2-7, with D perhaps matching TRBD1 (5 bases). This CDR3 has 14 amino acids. Trimming cost V 5 bases and J 0 bases, with 11 bases left between them. Per the germline V gene, CDR1 is KGHSH and CDR2 is LQKENI. In nucleotides, the CDR3 is TGTGCCAGCTCAACTTACAGGAGCTCCTACGAGCAGTACTTC. It yields the protein CASSTYRSSYEQYF.

The V gene is TRBV6-1, the J gene TRBJ1-1; D is unresolved. V was shortened by 5 bases and J by 0 bases, with 4 bases between the two germline ends. Germline V lookup: CDR1 MNHNS, CDR2 SASEGT. The CDR3 consists of 12 residues. CDR3 loop: CASSRMNTEAFF. DNA for the CDR3: TGTGCCAGCAGTAGAATGAACACTGAAGCTTTCTTT.

The chain uses TRBV28 and TRBJ2-6, with D tentatively TRBD1 (6 bases). Trimming shortened V by 5 bases and J by 2 bases, and 28 bases separated the two germline ends. Per the germline V gene, CDR1 is MDHEN and CDR2 is SYDVKM. The CDR3 spans 21 residues. CDR3 amino acids: CASSPDANPGHRVPGANVLTF. Here the CDR3 DNA reads TGTGCCAGCAGTCCTGATGCAAACCCGGGACATAGGGTCCCTGGGGCCAACGTCCTGACTTTC.

This clone has a handful of counts. The V gene is TRBV6-2 or TRBV6-3, the J gene TRBJ2-1, with 8 bases lining up with TRBD2. Germline CDR1 and CDR2: MNHEY and SVGEGT. Trimming cost V 3 bases and J 0 bases; bases outside gene matches: 7. The CDR3 runs to 17 residues. The CDR3 bases are TGTGCCAGCAGTTATCCTAGCGGGTCTAGCTCCTACAATGAGCAGTTCTTC. This translates into CASSYPSGSSSYNEQFF.

The J gene is TRBJ2-6, the V gene TRBV18; D is possibly TRBD1 or TRBD2 (5 bases each). Germline V lookup: CDR1 KGHSH, CDR2 LQKENI. V lost 3 bases to trimming and J lost 0 bases, with 9 bases between them. The CDR3 is 16 amino acids. The CDR3 DNA reads as TGTGCCAGCTCACCGGGACGGAACTCTGGGGCCAACGTCCTGACTTTC. Amino acids: CASSPGRNSGANVLTF.

V is TRBV7-8 and J is TRBJ2-2; D unclear. Trimming shortened V by 1 base and J by 1 base, and 4 bases separated the two germline ends. The CDR3 sequence is 14 residues long. CDR1 is SGHVS, CDR2 FQNEAQ, per germline. In nucleotides, the CDR3 is TGTGCCAGCAGCTTAGGGGTGAACACCGGGGAGCTGTTTTTT. This codes for CASSLGVNTGELFF.

This clone came up once. This chain joins TRBV27 and TRBJ1-2; D is undetermined. Germline V gene lookup returns CDR1 MNHEY and CDR2 SMNVEV (reference sequence). V lost 5 bases and J 8 bases, leaving 15 bases between the germline ends. The CDR3 has 13 amino acids. The DNA for the CDR3 is TGTGCCAGCAGTCAGACAACCACCGGGGGCTACACCTTC. Translating it yields CASSQTTTGGYTF.

V is TRBV5-1 and J is TRBJ2-1; possibly TRBD2 for D (5 bases). Germline V gene lookup returns CDR1 SGHRS and CDR2 YFSETQ. This CDR3 spans 16 amino acids. Trimming removed 0 bases at V and 3 bases at J, with 13 bases between. CDR3 in amino acids: CASSLGTLIDYNEQFF. CDR3 bases: TGCGCCAGCAGCTTGGGGACTCTCATCGACTACAATGAGCAGTTCTTC.

This clone showed up just a few times. The J gene is TRBJ1-1, the V gene TRBV27; D is uncertain. V lost 4 bases to trimming and J lost 4 bases, with 13 bases between them. Germline values: CDR1 MNHEY, CDR2 SMNVEV (reference sequence). This CDR3 has 14 residues. The CDR3 DNA follows: TGTGCCAGCAGTTCCCCCCACGGGTCCACTGAAGCTTTCTTT. This translates into CASSSPHGSTEAFF.